This TCR beta chain was profiled in a study of early T cells in non-severe SARS-CoV-2 infection. This CDR3 has 13 residues. Looked up from germline, CDR1 is LNHDA and CDR2 is SQIVND (reference sequence). With 4 bases removed from V and 4 bases from J, the gap between germline ends came to 11 bases. This clonotype was observed a few times. cDNA molecules, individually, were tagged with unique molecular identifiers. TCRdb itself ran the 5' RACE reads through MiXCR, one entry per CDR3 protein. Altogether around 66,000 distinct CDR3 sequences are present, around 14% being singletons, with the ten largest covering about 8.5%.

The V call is TRBV19, the J call TRBJ2-7; the D is unclear. The sample was whole blood. The TCR sequence derives from an adult who was a healthcare worker with PCR-confirmed SARS-CoV-2 infection or an uninfected control (not recorded which). The DNA for the CDR3 is TGTGCCAGTAGTAGGGCTGAAGATTACGAGCAGTACTTC. This encodes CASSRAEDYEQYF.